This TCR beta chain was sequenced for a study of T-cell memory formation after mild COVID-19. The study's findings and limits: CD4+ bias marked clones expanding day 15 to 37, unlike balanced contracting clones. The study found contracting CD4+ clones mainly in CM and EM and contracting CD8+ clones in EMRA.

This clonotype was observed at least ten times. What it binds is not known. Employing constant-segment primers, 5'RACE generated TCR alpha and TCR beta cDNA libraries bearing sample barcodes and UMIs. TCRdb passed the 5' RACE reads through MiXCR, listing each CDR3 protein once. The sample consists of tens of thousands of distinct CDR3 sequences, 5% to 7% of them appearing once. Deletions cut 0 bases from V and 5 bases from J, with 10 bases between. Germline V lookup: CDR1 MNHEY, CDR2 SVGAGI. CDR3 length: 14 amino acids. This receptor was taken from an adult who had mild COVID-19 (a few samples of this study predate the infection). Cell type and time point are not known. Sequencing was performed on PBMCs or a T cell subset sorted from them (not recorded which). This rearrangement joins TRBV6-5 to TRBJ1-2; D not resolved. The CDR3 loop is CASSYSEGGYGYTF. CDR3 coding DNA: TGTGCCAGCAGTTACTCAGAAGGAGGGTATGGCTACACCTTC.